This record covers a single TCR beta chain. Its antigen is not yet known. Coverage ceases 3 residues before the CDR3 finishes, and the germline J gene fills in the end. CVID samples and control samples contributed equivalent amounts of genomic DNA as sequencing input. For every sample, a 60 bp segment covering the rearranged TCRbeta CDR3 region was amplified and then sequenced. The immunoSEQ assay, a bias-corrected multiplex PCR combined with high-throughput sequencing, was used for TCRbeta amplification. As for how the authors treated the data: Every unique nucleotide sequence counted as a clone and was annotated with V, D and J genes, copy number and frequency. Sequences were labeled productive if in frame, and non-productive if out of frame or containing stop codons. As previously described, Shannon's entropy was used to calculate clonality. The predicted amino acid sequences of productive clones were used to derive mean CDR3 Kyte-Doolittle hydropathy. Using the R hclust function, scaled V gene usage was clustered hierarchically with Manhattan distance and complete linkage. Sharing of clones by CDR3 amino acid sequence was evaluated through resampling of 12 repertoires per group over 100 rounds. The repertoires were screened for 60 to 85 published EBV-specific TCRbeta sequences and roughly 240 published CMV-specific TCRbeta sequences. After a couple of CVID samples that produced fewer than 10,000 sequences were dropped from the analysis, 35 to 50 CVID repertoires remained. The table comes from immuneACCESS by way of TCRdb, which keeps in-frame sequences with V and J called. Part of the clones is missing from these tables; in studies checked, under half for an unresolved V gene and the rest for unknown reasons. The DNA was the basis for D and trimming; V, J and clone size are from that table. The table records about 25,000 clones for this sample, and not one of them appears only once. Around 4% of the sample comes from the top ten.

Per the germline V gene, SGHRS is the CDR1 and YFSETQ is the CDR2. The V end gives up 1 base and the J end 3 bases, leaving 7 bases in the junction not matched to a gene. The CDR3 goes from the cysteine to the phenylalanine over 17 residues. Only the CDR3 bases that were read are kept: 42 of them, in frame from base 1. The data originate from a study of T cell clonality in common variable immunodeficiency (dated by TCRdb to about 2015). Standard criteria were used to diagnose CVID, namely serum IgG, IgA and/or IgM reduced below the normal range together with specific antibody deficiency. There were over 40 subjects in the CVID group (roughly 29 male and some 15 female), ranging in age from roughly 9 to 65 years, with a mean age of 40. Most of the CVID patients and most of the healthy controls were of Caucasian heritage. All CVID subjects had received replacement immunoglobulin therapy for at least one year at the time of study participation. When blood was collected, none of the CVID subjects were ill or on immunomodulatory or immunosuppressive medication. From each donor, about 4.5 to 9 ml of heparinized peripheral whole blood was collected. TCRbeta CDR3 repertoires were sequenced from genomic DNA of adults with common variable immune deficiency (CVID) and healthy adult controls. Diluted blood was density-centrifuged over Hypaque 1077 or Ficoll-Paque to isolate peripheral blood mononuclear cells. Unsorted mononuclear cells served as the source of genomic DNA, which was extracted either by Qiagen column purification or by a centrifugation-based method.

Study-wide conclusions, independent of this receptor: Differences among patients in the CVID cohort limited the correlations between repertoire features and clinical complications. Reportedly, TCRbeta sequences from CVID had fewer deletions and N-nucleotide insertions, and highly modified clones with 13 or more V deletions were absent from CVID. Fewer TCRbeta clones were shared among CVID subjects than among healthy controls (p < 0.0001). Even though DNA input was the same, control samples had an average of about 80,000 unique sequences each, compared with 30,000 to 40,000 in CVID samples. TCRbeta clonality was higher in CVID subjects than in healthy controls (t-test p = 0.018), and the increase was most characteristic of about a third of subjects. According to the authors, figuring out what caused the increased clonality in CVID would require sequencing the repertoires of T cell subpopulations.

The rearranged segments are TRBV5-1 and TRBJ2-3, with 11 middle bases fitting TRBD1. The sequence derives from a human donor with common variable immunodeficiency. Sequenced material: peripheral blood mononuclear cells. CDR3 reads: CASSLYRGTGGTDTQYF. CDR3 DNA (partial): TGCGCCAGCAGCTTGTATCGTGGGACAGGGGGGACAGATACG.